This TCR beta chain was profiled in a study of shared clonotypes between healthy human individuals. Clones were sequenced by immunoSEQ multiplex PCR, and TCRdb holds only the in-frame ones, with some missing. The sample includes around 1.9 million clones, just under 95% of them seen just once. The sample holds a few counts of this clone. The germline V gene has CDR1 MNHEY and CDR2 SMNVEV (reference sequence). The CDR3 totals 14 residues. V was shortened by 5 bases and J by 4 bases, with 14 bases between the two germline ends. CD45RO-negative, CCR7-positively selected cells formed the naive CD8 fraction, excluding terminally differentiated effector memory CD45RA+ cells.

The chain couples TRBV27 to TRBJ1-1; no reliable D call. The sequence derives from a man between 18 and 29 years old in good health. Some clones in this sample may be carry-over from other donors' samples. Sequencing used naive CD8+ T cells from PBMCs. Here the CDR3 DNA reads TGTGCCAGCAGTCCAGCTACCGGAGGCACTGAAGCTTTCTTT. It specifies CASSPATGGTEAFF.